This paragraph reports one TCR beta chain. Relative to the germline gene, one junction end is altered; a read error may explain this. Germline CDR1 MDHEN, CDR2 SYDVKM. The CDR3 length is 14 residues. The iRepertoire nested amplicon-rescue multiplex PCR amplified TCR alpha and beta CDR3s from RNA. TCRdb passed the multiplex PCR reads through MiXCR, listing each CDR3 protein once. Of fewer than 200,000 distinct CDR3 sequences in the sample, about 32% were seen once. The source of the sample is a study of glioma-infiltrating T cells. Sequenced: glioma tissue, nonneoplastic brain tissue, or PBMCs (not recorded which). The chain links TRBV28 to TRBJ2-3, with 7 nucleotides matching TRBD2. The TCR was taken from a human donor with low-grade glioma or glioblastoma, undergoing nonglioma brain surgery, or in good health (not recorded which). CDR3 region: CASSYRGLVDKQYF. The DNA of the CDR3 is TGTGCCAGCAGTTACCGAGGACTAGTAGATAAGCAGTATTTC.